This TCR beta chain originates from a study of Ad26.COV2.S vaccination and SARS-CoV-2 variants. Across the whole study: The donor participated in the COV1001 trial, in its Ad26.COV2.S arm. Participants got Ad26.COV2.S intramuscularly, once or twice 56 days apart.

Germline-derived CDR1 and CDR2 are SQVTM and ANQGSEA. V was cut by 4 bases and J by 0 bases, with 14 bases left in between. CDR3 size: 15 residues. The repertoire was sequenced with immunoSEQ multiplex PCR; TCRdb's copy has only in-frame clones and lacks some. The table records roughly 500,000 clones, 89% of them present only once. The treatment was: over 15 received Ad26.COV2.S at low or high dose, single or two shots; several received placebo; per-sample allocation not given. The investigators took samples on day 63 after the first vaccine or placebo injection. The starting material was peripheral blood, obtained in a trial of Ad26.COV2.S vaccine versus placebo. The gene calls are TRBV29-1 and TRBJ2-3; D is possibly TRBD2 (6 bases). This receptor was obtained from a person aged 18-65 years who received the Ad26.COV2.S COVID-19 vaccine or a placebo. The CDR3 DNA reads TGCAGCGTTGTCTTTGGGACTCCGAGCACAGATACGCAGTATTTT. Its translation is CSVVFGTPSTDTQYF.